The rows below give T cell receptor beta chains drawn from one sample of a study of high-grade serous ovarian cancer treatment subgroups. The assay was immunoSEQ multiplex PCR, and TCRdb's table has in-frame clones only and misses some. The repertoire holds fewer than 6,500 clones, with approximately 70% as singletons. Material: tumor tissue. The receptors were gathered from a human donor with high-grade serous ovarian cancer. Both conserved end residues are trimmed from each CDR3. The order of the fields is J gene, V gene, CDR3 protein.

>TRBJ2-1|TRBV7-2
ASSLLAGGHYEQF
>TRBJ2-1|TRBV20-1
SANFAIEQF
>TRBJ1-3|TRBV30
AWSWSWTDSGNTIY
>TRBJ2-3|TRBV11-2
ASSFSGGTDTQY
>TRBJ1-2|TRBV7-2
ASSLDLTGGDGYT
>TRBJ1-2|TRBV5-1
ASSTQGGRGTFNYGYT
>TRBJ1-1|TRBV7-2
ASSRGYTEAF
>TRBJ2-5|TRBV9
ASSATSGSSWETQY
>TRBJ2-2|TRBV4-1
ASSQVETRGMGELF
>TRBJ1-2|TRBV6-1
ASSNHRGLDGYT
>TRBJ2-3|TRBV5-1
ASSLGPTGSDTQY
>TRBJ2-3|TRBV29-1
SVEGTPRGVDTQY
>TRBJ1-2|TRBV4-3
ASSLGVNYGYT
>TRBJ2-7|TRBV5-1
ASSLDHEQY
>TRBJ2-2|TRBV5-1
ASSLVLVSVYTGELF
>TRBJ1-1|TRBV6-5
ASSLREVNTEAF
>TRBJ1-6|TRBV10-3
AISDSSYNSPLH
>TRBJ2-7|TRBV7-8
ASSPAVGHEQY
>TRBJ2-4|TRBV7-2
ASSSQWRAGTKNIQY
>TRBJ2-7|TRBV29-1
SVQLVWGYEQY
>TRBJ2-1|TRBV29-1
SVVNNEQF
>TRBJ2-1|TRBV5-1
ASSLGLAGLNNEQF
>TRBJ2-3|TRBV10-1
ASSVRDGTDTQY
>TRBJ2-1|TRBV5-1
ASSAEPSGSPTNNEQF
>TRBJ2-7|TRBV7-8
ASSLNGLTTYEQY
>TRBJ1-6|TRBV7-8
ASSLIENSPLH
>TRBJ2-5|TRBV15
ATSRKLFQGQETQY
>TRBJ2-1|TRBV4-1
ASSLSYNEQF